The TCR beta chain under discussion was sequenced for a study of cytotoxic CD8 clonotypes in ibrutinib-treated CLL (dated by TCRdb to about 2021). With respect to the entire study: The cohort included around 16 treatment-naive and eleven to twelve relapsed/refractory patients; 17 were IGHV unmutated. Responses were partial in 24 patients and complete in 2; after median around 65 months follow-up, roughly 15 stayed in remission and roughly twelve progressed. Samples at response were collected after a median of roughly twelve months of treatment, with a range of about 6 to 40 months. An average of about 250,000 productive templates and 94,082 productive rearrangements was obtained per sample. Longitudinal samples were available for about 30% of the 86 trial participants. Cryopreserved peripheral blood mononuclear cells were collected at three points: before therapy, at response, and at either sustained remission or disease progression. Patients were still on ibrutinib when every remission and progressive disease sample was collected.

Clipping removes 4 bases from V and 2 bases from J, with 8 as the unmatched junction base count. Inclusive of the bounding cysteine and phenylalanine, the CDR3 is 17 residues long. Left in the record is the CDR3 DNA by itself, 51 bases read in frame from the first base. The germline V gene provides CDR1 MNHNS and CDR2 SASEGT. A word on this clone: The target of this receptor is not known. No base qualities exist here, and no much larger clone lies one base off it.

On the study overall, not on this receptor specifically: Baseline clonality was found to be higher than that of age-matched healthy donors and was strongly correlated with circulating CD8+ T-cell counts. Clonality rose at ibrutinib response, remained stable during sustained remission, and dropped back toward baseline at progression. Sampling times were not matched between patients in sustained remission and patients whose disease was progressing, and lymph node repertoires were not examined. Public clonotypes were rare and either shrank or stayed stable during treatment, and the rise in clonality at ibrutinib response reflected expansion of private clonotypes.

A MiSeq instrument was used for deep resolution sequencing, which targeted depths ranging from 1 in 1 million up to 1 in 200,000 T cells, with coverage averaging 10x for each clonotype. The immunoSEQ hsTCRB Kit was used to generate the TCR beta libraries. Regarding the original processing steps: The data were analyzed with ImmunoSEQ Analyzer and ImmunoSEQ Data Assistant, and V, D and J gene assignments followed IMGT definitions. Clonality was computed as one minus normalized Shannon entropy of productive rearrangement frequencies, ranging from 0 to 1. Only overrepresented clonotypes making up at least 0.05% of the repertoire of each patient were included in the public clonotype analysis. About a dozen age-matched healthy donor repertoires from immuneACCESS were used as controls for clonality. TCRdb holds this immuneACCESS table with in-frame rearrangements only. Some clones are missing; in checked studies, unresolved V genes explain under half, and the rest has no known cause. Clone size and V and J calls were adopted from that table, with D and trimming inferred from the DNA. A total of some 200,000 clones appear in this sample, roughly 79% of them only once. The top ten hold about an eighth of the sample.

The time point label here, explained by the study, means: about a year on ibrutinib. For TCR beta library preparation, approximately 2 micrograms of genomic DNA were isolated from cryopreserved PBMCs. Longitudinal blood samples from CLL patients on ibrutinib monotherapy underwent high-throughput TCR beta sequencing. The patients were enrolled in a single-center, open-label phase 2 trial of ibrutinib monotherapy. The material sequenced was PBMCs, taken after 12 months of ibrutinib treatment. This receptor was identified in a human donor with chronic lymphocytic leukemia. Recombination connected TRBV6-1 to TRBJ2-7; 13 of the junction bases match TRBD2. CDR3 protein: CASSVHPGLAGTYEQYF. The DNA sequence reads TGTGCCAGCAGTGTACACCCGGGACTAGCGGGGACCTACGAGCAGTACTTC.